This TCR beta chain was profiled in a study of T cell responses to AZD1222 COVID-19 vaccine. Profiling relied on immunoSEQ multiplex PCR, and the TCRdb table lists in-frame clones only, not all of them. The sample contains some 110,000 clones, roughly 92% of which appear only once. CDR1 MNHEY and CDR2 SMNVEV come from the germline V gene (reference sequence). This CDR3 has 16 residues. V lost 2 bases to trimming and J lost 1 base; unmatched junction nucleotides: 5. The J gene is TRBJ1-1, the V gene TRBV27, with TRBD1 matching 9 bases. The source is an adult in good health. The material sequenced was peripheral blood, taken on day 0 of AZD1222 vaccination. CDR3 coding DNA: TGTGCCAGCAGTTTACAGTCACAGGGGGCGAACACTGAAGCTTTCTTT. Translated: CASSLQSQGANTEAFF.